These T cell receptor beta chains were read from a single sample in a study of T cell repertoires in cytomegalovirus infection. TCRdb reprocessed the reads via MiXCR and lists one record per CDR3 protein. The sample holds roughly 110,000 distinct CDR3 sequences, 30% to 35% seen once. No antigens are known for them. The sequencing used CD8+ T cells from cultured PBMCs, collected from culture after CMV antigen stimulation. Every receptor here comes from a human donor in good health (CMV status not recorded). Some clones in this sample may be carry-over from other donors' samples. Both conserved end residues are part of each CDR3. D genes are given only for firm matches. Size is stated for part of the rows, as once, few or many counts, or as a class when the clone is expanded.

D	size	J	V	CDR3
.	.	TRBJ1-2	TRBV29-1	CSVVAGSFYGYTF
.	.	TRBJ2-3	TRBV12-3/TRBV12-4	CASSLVSGTYPQYF
.	few	TRBJ2-3	TRBV7-9	CASSAGGPDTQYF
.	.	TRBJ1-1	TRBV29-1	CSVELQGEAFF
.	.	TRBJ1-6	TRBV28	CASIRFPGQTNSPLHF
.	many	TRBJ2-7	TRBV7-2	CASSLVGAERTVCLYPPFCEQYF
.	many	TRBJ1-5	TRBV6-2/TRBV6-3	CASRQGLSNQPQHF
.	many	TRBJ2-2	TRBV7-2	CASSPFGGPTGELFF
TRBD2	many	TRBJ2-3	TRBV6-6	CASRLTSSTDTQYF
TRBD1	.	TRBJ2-2	TRBV7-6	CASSLRTGGTGELFF
.	.	TRBJ1-3	TRBV3-1	CASSQDFAGGSGNTIYF
.	.	TRBJ2-2	TRBV12-3/TRBV12-4	CASSFTGNTGELFF
.	many	TRBJ2-1	TRBV11-2	CASSLGRGAGEQFF
.	.	TRBJ2-7	TRBV11-2	CASSLVYIDEQYF
.	many	TRBJ1-5	TRBV6-5	CASSYRGGQPQHF
.	few	TRBJ1-2	TRBV6-2/TRBV6-3	CASSYGGPLYTF
.	.	TRBJ1-2	TRBV7-6	CASSPDPLLNYGYTF
.	few	TRBJ2-5	TRBV6-5	CASSYGLAETQYF
.	few	TRBJ2-7	TRBV27	CASSSSGHSFYEQYF
.	.	TRBJ2-6	TRBV5-1	CASSLSGPLSGANVLTF
TRBD1	.	TRBJ1-1	TRBV20-1	CSAAPRTGDSISQMNTEAFF
.	.	TRBJ1-1	TRBV28	CASSLVQTNTEAFF
TRBD1	many	TRBJ1-4	TRBV6-1	CASSSYRGRNEKLFF